The clone carrying this T cell receptor (beta chain) was counted at least ten times. Its antigen is still unknown. MiXCR, run by TCRdb on the RT-PCR reads, gives a single entry per CDR3 protein. Found here are 710,000 or so distinct CDR3 sequences, about 15% of them singletons; the top ten hold approximately 10%. These data come from a study of response to subunit inactivated influenza vaccine. Study-wide findings and caveats: Authors suggested that a seasonal influenza vaccination recruits few new T cells each time.

The input for sequencing was PBMCs from blood, taken 11 to 12 days after vaccination. The TCR sequence derives from a man between 45 and 60 years old who received an inactivated influenza vaccine.

CDR3 protein: CATSDYRTDTQYF. CDR3 nucleotides: TGTGCCACCAGTGACTATCGCACAGATACGCAGTATTTT. This sequence joins TRBV24-1 and TRBJ2-3; D call uncertain. The CDR3 has 13 amino acids. Germline loops: CDR1 KGHDR, CDR2 SFDVKD. Deletions cut 4 bases from V and 1 base from J, with 5 bases between.